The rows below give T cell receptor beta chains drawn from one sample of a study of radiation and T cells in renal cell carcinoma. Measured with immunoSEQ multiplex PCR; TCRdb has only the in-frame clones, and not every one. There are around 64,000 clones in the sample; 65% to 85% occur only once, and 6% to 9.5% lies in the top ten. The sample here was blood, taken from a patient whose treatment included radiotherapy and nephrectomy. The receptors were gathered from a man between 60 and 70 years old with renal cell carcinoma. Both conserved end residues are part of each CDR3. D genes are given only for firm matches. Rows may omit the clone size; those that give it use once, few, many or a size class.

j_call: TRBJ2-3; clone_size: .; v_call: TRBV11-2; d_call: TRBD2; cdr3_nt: TGTGCCAGCAGCTTCGCCGGTGCGGGAGGTTTGTATACGCAGTATTTT; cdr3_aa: CASSFAGAGGLYTQYF
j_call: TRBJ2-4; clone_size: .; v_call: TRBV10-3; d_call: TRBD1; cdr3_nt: TGTGCCATCAGCGGGACAGCCTCCAAAAACATTCAGTACTTC; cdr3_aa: CAISGTASKNIQYF
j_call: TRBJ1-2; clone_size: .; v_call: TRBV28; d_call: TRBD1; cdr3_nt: TGTGCCAGCAGTTTAGGACAGGGAGTAAACTATGGCTACACCTTC; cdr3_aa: CASSLGQGVNYGYTF
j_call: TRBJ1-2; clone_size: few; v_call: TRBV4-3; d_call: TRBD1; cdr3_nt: TGCGCCAGCAGCCCAGGGGGATATGGCTACACCTTC; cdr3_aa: CASSPGGYGYTF
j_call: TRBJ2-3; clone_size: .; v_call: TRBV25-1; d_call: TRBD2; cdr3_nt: TGTGCCAGCAGTGAATTAGGGACTAGCGGCAGCACAGATACGCAGTATTTT; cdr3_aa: CASSELGTSGSTDTQYF
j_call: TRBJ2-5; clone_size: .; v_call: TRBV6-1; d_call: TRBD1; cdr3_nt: TGTGCCAGTTACGAATCCAGGGGGCTAAGGGGGTACTTC; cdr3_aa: CASYESRGLRGYF
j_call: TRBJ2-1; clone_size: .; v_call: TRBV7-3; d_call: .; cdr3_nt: TGTGCCAGCAGCTTAACCGTCCGGGATCCGTTGGGCTACAATGAGCAGTTCTTC; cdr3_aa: CASSLTVRDPLGYNEQFF
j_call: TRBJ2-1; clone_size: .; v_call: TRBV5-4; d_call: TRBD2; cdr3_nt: TGTGCCAGCAGCTTGAGGACTAGCGGGGATTACAATGAGCAGTTCTTC; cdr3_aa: CASSLRTSGDYNEQFF
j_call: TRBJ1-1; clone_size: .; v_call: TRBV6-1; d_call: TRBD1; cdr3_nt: TGTGCCAGCAGTGTCTGGGGACAGGGTACTGAAGCTTTCTTT; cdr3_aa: CASSVWGQGTEAFF
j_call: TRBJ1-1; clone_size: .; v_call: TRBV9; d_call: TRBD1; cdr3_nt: TGTGCCAGCAGCGTAAACAGGGGAGGGACTGAAGCTTTCTTT; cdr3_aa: CASSVNRGGTEAFF
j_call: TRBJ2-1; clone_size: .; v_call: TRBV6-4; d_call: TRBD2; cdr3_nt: TGTGCCAGCAGCACGAGCCGGGACTACCCAATCAATGAGCAGTTCTTC; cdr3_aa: CASSTSRDYPINEQFF
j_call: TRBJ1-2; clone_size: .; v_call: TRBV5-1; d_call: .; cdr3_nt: TGCGCCAGCAGCCGCGGGATCCCCCTGGAGGGCTACACCTTC; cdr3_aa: CASSRGIPLEGYTF
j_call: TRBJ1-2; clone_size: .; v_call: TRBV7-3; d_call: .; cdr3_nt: TGTGCCAGCAGCGATAACATACGGACTGATTATGGCTACACCTTC; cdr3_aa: CASSDNIRTDYGYTF
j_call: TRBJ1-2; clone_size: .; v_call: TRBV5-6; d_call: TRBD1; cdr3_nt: TGTGCCAGCAGCCCAGACACAGGGGATTTTAGCTATGGCTACACCTTC; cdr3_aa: CASSPDTGDFSYGYTF
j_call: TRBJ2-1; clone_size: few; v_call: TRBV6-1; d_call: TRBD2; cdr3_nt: TGTGCCAGCAGAATAGCGGGAGGGCCCGCACATGAGCAGTTCTTC; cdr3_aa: CASRIAGGPAHEQFF
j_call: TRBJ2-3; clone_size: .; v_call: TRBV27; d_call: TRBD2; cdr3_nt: TGTGCCAGCAGTAGGTATGGACTAGCGGGAGTAGGAGATACGCAGTATTTT; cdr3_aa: CASSRYGLAGVGDTQYF
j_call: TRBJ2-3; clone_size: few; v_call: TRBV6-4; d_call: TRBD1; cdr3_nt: TGTGCCAGCAGTGAGGGACAGGGGGTAGATACGCAGTATTTT; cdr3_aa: CASSEGQGVDTQYF